Given below is one T cell receptor (beta chain) in context. Its target is not known. This CDR3 region has 14 residues. V was clipped by 0 bases and J by 4 bases, with 12 bases between them. In germline, CDR1 is GTSNPN, CDR2 SVGIG (reference sequence). Time point specified: recipient sample about 28 days before transplant, after cytoreduction. The data belong to a study of T cell clonotyping in hematopoietic cell transplantation. The overall study: Recipient samples before transplant were obtained post-cytoreduction.

The table came from immunoSEQ multiplex PCR; TCRdb's copy has only in-frame clones and leaves some out. The profile shows tens of thousands of clones, almost 97% of them singletons. The study, taken as a whole, reports: Broader posttransplant TCR repertoire diversity was predicted by graft donor and pretransplant recipient Inverse Simpson Index values.

The TCR originated in a woman aged 45-65 years with acute myeloid leukemia. Some clones in this sample may be carry-over from other donors' samples. The sample consisted of peripheral blood mononuclear cells, taken before stem cell transplant. This rearrangement joins TRBV30 to TRBJ1-1; perhaps TRBD1 as D (5 bases). CDR3 sequence reads: CAWSVGRVGTEAFF. For the CDR3, the DNA is TGTGCCTGGAGTGTCGGCAGGGTAGGCACTGAAGCTTTCTTT.